This T cell receptor (beta chain) appears in the sequencing data of a study of blood T cell repertoires in COVID-19. As for the study in general: Some COVID-19 samples were acute and others convalescent; all came from the United States, Italy and Spain. PBMCs, B-cell-depleted T cells, or T cells were the source of the cDNA or gDNA that made up the material.

Germline CDR1 and CDR2: SGDLS and YYNGEE. The CDR3 sequence is 15 residues long. V gave up 3 bases and J gave up 0 bases, with 9 bases separating them. Per the original data handling: Amplification with reference gene primers provided the estimates of nucleated cell counts. Here immunoSEQ multiplex PCR was the method, and the copy in TCRdb shows in-frame clones only, minus some. V, J and clone size derive from that table, while D and trimming were established from the DNA sequence. The sample consists of 290,000 or so clones, 65% to 90% of them appearing once. The rearrangement links TRBV9 to TRBJ1-4, with D possibly being TRBD1 (5 bases). This clonotype originated in a man between 50 and 59 years old with active or convalescent COVID-19. The sequencing sample was made of peripheral blood. The CDR3 protein is CASSEGAATNEKLFF. For the CDR3, the DNA is TGTGCCAGCAGCGAAGGGGCCGCAACTAATGAAAAACTGTTTTTT.